Listed below are T cell receptor beta chains from one sample, sequenced in a study of cytomegalovirus exposure and HLA in healthy donors. The method was immunoSEQ multiplex PCR; TCRdb's version includes in-frame clones alone and lacks a portion of them. In the table there are over 100,000 clones, roughly a tenth of which are singletons. Sequencing was performed on PBMCs. Source of these receptors: a man aged 40-50 years in good health and CMV-seropositive. Each CDR3 is given without its conserved first and last residue. Fields, in order: CDR3 protein, V gene, J gene.

ASSKEKGSNYGYT,TRBV21-1,TRBJ1-2
SVEGSGRDSDTQY,TRBV29-1,TRBJ2-3
ASSSQRPNNEQF,TRBV5-1,TRBJ2-1
ASIPGTGGFNEQF,TRBV6-6,TRBJ2-1
ASSDAGTSANNEQF,TRBV2,TRBJ2-1
ASSGGQYEQF,TRBV9,TRBJ2-1
ASSSRRDITYEQY,TRBV11-3,TRBJ2-7
ASSQPGGITEAF,TRBV23-1,TRBJ1-1
ASTGTSGSRVETQY,TRBV19,TRBJ2-5
ASSRQGRNQPQH,TRBV6-5,TRBJ1-5